One sample yielded the 13 T cell receptor beta chains listed below, sequenced in a study of monozygotic twins with inflammatory bowel disease. Following a re-call of the 5' RACE reads, TCRdb has one entry per CDR3 protein and lacks DNA. This sample's table reports roughly 100,000 distinct CDR3 sequences. Sequencing was performed on blood. All receptors derive from a human donor with ulcerative colitis or Crohn's disease, or a healthy co-twin of an affected twin (not recorded which).

The V call is TRBV6-2 or TRBV6-3, the J call TRBJ1-1; TCRdb outputs TRBD1, but without DNA this stays unchecked. This CDR3 contains 16 residues. Germline lookup yields CDR1 MNHEY and CDR2 SVGEGT. CDR3 loop: CASNKGNRQARTEAFF.

This chain joins TRBV4-3 and TRBJ2-1; with no DNA, the TCRdb D assignment of TRBD2 cannot be verified. There are 18 residues in the CDR3. Germline V gene data show CDR1 as LGHNA and CDR2 as YSLEER. The CDR3 region is CASSQAWVAGGPGNEQFF.

V and J are TRBV5-1 and TRBJ1-3. Germline CDR1 SGHRS, CDR2 YFSETQ. The CDR3 runs 17 residues. Here the CDR3 reads CASSLAALHWIEDTIYF.

The chain joins TRBV20-1 to TRBJ1-5; TCRdb calls TRBD1, which cannot be checked without DNA. The CDR3 contains 13 residues. Germline V gives CDR1 DFQATT, CDR2 SNEGSKA (reference sequence). CDR3 loop: CSAGGRRNQPQHF.

The chain is built from TRBV29-1 and TRBJ2-3; the TCRdb D gene call, TRBD1, has no DNA to confirm it. From germline, CDR1 is SQVTM and CDR2 ANQGSEA. The CDR3 is 12 amino acids. CDR3 region: CSAGQVTDTQYF.

This chain uses TRBV2 with TRBJ2-3; TCRdb indicates TRBD1, and absent DNA this call remains unverified. The CDR3 totals 16 residues. Germline lookup yields CDR1 SNHLY and CDR2 FYNNEI. The chain's CDR3 is CASSTTPGQGTDTQYF.

The chain is built from TRBV12-3 or TRBV12-4 and TRBJ2-2; the TCRdb D gene call, TRBD2, has no DNA to confirm it. The CDR3 length is 16 residues. CDR3 loop: CASSLRLAGGAGELFF.

This sequence joins TRBV7-2 and TRBJ1-4; TCRdb designates TRBD1, a call that cannot be tested without DNA. CDR1 and CDR2 from the germline V gene are SGHTA and FQGNSA. CDR3 length equals 15 residues. CDR3 sequence reads: CASSRDRSSHEKLFF.

The J gene is TRBJ2-7, the V gene TRBV7-9; TCRdb selects TRBD1, and the lack of DNA leaves this call unchecked. Looked up from germline, CDR1 is SEHNR and CDR2 is FQNEAQ (reference sequence). CDR3 length: 13 amino acids. The CDR3 protein is CASHRGATYEQYF.

The chain employs TRBV6-2 or TRBV6-3 and TRBJ2-3; TCRdb proposes TRBD1, but this gene call is untestable without DNA. Germline V lookup: CDR1 MNHEY, CDR2 SVGEGT. The length of the CDR3 is 14 residues. The CDR3 protein is CASSQTTGLDTQYF.

The rearrangement joins TRBV4-3 to TRBJ2-1. This CDR3 has 17 residues. The V gene's germline CDR1 is LGHNA and CDR2 YSLEER. CDR3 in amino acids: CASSQANSAAGDNEQFF.

V and J are TRBV5-6 and TRBJ1-2; TCRdb outputs TRBD1, but without DNA this stays unchecked. This CDR3 contains 14 residues. Germline CDR1 SGHDT, CDR2 YYEEEE. CDR3 residues: CASSWTGTNYGYTF.

The chain couples TRBV7-2 to TRBJ2-5; TCRdb's D call of TRBD2 is untestable without DNA. The germline V gene encodes CDR1 SGHTA and CDR2 FQGNSA. The CDR3 loop spans 17 amino acids. CDR3 sequence reads: CASSLAGGSGSFKTQYF.